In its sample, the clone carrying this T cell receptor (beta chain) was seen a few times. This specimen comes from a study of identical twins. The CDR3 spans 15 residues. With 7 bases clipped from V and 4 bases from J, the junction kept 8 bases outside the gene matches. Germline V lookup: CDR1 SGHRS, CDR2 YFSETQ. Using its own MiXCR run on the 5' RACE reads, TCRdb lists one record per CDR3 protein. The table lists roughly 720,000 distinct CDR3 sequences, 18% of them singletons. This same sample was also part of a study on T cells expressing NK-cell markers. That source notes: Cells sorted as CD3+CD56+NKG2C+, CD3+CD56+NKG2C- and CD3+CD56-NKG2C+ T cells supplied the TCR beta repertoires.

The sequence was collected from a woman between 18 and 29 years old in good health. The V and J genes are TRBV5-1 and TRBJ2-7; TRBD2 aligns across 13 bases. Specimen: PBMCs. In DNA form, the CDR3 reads TGCGCCAGCGAGGCGGGACTAGCGGGGAAATACGAGCAGTACTTC. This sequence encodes CASEAGLAGKYEQYF.